The rows below give T cell receptor beta chains drawn from one sample of a study of shared clonotypes between healthy human individuals. The table came from immunoSEQ multiplex PCR; TCRdb's copy has only in-frame clones and leaves some out. The sample includes hundreds of thousands of clones, about 97% of them seen just once. Material for sequencing was memory CD8+ T cells sorted from blood. The receptor set was obtained from a man aged 25-40 years in good health. CDR3s include the opening cysteine and the closing phenylalanine or tryptophan. Each record gives: V gene, J gene, D gene, clone size, CDR3 DNA, CDR3 protein. D genes are given only for firm matches. Not all rows give a size; the values are once, few, many and, for expanded clones, a class.

TRBV29-1	TRBJ1-1	.	.	TGCAGCGTGGGGGGACGGATGAACACTGAAGCTTTCTTT	CSVGGRMNTEAFF
TRBV6-1	TRBJ1-5	TRBD1	.	TGTGCCAGCAGTGTATTTCAGGGGGATTCTCAGCCCCAGCATTTT	CASSVFQGDSQPQHF
TRBV5-1	TRBJ2-1	.	.	TGCGCCAGCAGCTTGGTACTAGGGGGGAATGAGCAGTTCTTC	CASSLVLGGNEQFF
TRBV6-6	TRBJ2-2	TRBD2	.	TGTGCCAGCAGCCTCCTAGCGGAGCTAAACACCGGGGAGCTGTTTTTT	CASSLLAELNTGELFF
TRBV6-1	TRBJ1-1	.	.	TGTGCCAGCAGTGAATACGTGGCTTTCTTT	CASSEYVAFF
TRBV25-1	TRBJ1-5	.	few	TGTGCCAGCAGTCCCGGAGGGGGTAATCAGCCCCAGCATTTT	CASSPGGGNQPQHF
TRBV5-1	TRBJ2-5	.	.	TGCGCCAGCAGCTTGTTCCAGGGTGGGAGAGAGACCCAGTACTTC	CASSLFQGGRETQYF
TRBV27	TRBJ2-4	.	.	TGTGCCAGCAGTTTGGGTGGGGCCAAAAACATTCAGTACTTC	CASSLGGAKNIQYF
TRBV28	TRBJ1-4	.	.	TGTGCCAGTTCCGGGCCCAGTCCTAATGAAAAACTGTTTTTT	CASSGPSPNEKLFF
TRBV9	TRBJ2-3	.	.	TGTGCCAGCAGCGTAGTTTCGCCCCAAGATACGCAGTATTTT	CASSVVSPQDTQYF
TRBV5-1	TRBJ1-2	.	.	TGCGCCAGCAGCTTGGCGCAGGGCAGTGGCTACACCTTC	CASSLAQGSGYTF
TRBV5-1	TRBJ1-4	TRBD1	.	TGCGCCAGCAGCCCGGGACAGGGCACTAATGAAAAACTGTTTTTT	CASSPGQGTNEKLFF
TRBV28	TRBJ1-2	.	.	TGTGCCAGCAATTCCGTCGGGGGCTACACCTTC	CASNSVGGYTF
TRBV5-1	TRBJ1-2	.	once	TGCGCCAGCAGCTCGGATCCTGCTATAGGTGGCTACACCTTC	CASSSDPAIGGYTF